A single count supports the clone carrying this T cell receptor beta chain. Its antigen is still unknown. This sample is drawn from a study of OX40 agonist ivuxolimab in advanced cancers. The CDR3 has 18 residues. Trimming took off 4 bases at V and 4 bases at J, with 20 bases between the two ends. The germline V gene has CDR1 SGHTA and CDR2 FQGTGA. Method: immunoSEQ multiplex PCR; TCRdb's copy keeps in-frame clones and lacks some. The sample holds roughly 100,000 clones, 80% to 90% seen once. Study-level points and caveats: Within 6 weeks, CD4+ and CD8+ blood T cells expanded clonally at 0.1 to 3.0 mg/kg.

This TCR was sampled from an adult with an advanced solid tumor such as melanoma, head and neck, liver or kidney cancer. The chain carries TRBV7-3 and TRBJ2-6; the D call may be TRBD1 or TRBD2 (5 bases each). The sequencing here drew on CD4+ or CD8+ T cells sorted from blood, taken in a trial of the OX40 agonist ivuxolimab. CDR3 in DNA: TGTGCCAGCAGCTCCGAACCGGGACCCGTAAGCGGGGCCAACGTCCTGACTTTC. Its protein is CASSSEPGPVSGANVLTF.